This T cell receptor (beta chain) was obtained from a study of blood T cell repertoires in COVID-19. Overall study context: PBMCs, B-cell-depleted T cells, or T cells provided the cDNA or gDNA that made up the material.

J gave up 2 bases and V 3 bases, and 1 base lay outside the gene matches. Germline CDR1 KGHSH, CDR2 LQKENI. The CDR3 sequence is 14 residues long. Assay: immunoSEQ multiplex PCR; the TCRdb copy retains only in-frame clones and omits some. The sample lists about 49,000 clones, 80% to 85% occurring once. Specimen: peripheral blood. J is TRBJ2-5 and V is TRBV18; the match to TRBD2 covers 9 bases. This sequence was found in a man aged 45-65 years with acute or convalescent COVID-19. CDR3 sequence (DNA): TGTGCCAGCTCACCTAGCGGGGGACAAGAGACCCAGTACTTC. This encodes CASSPSGGQETQYF.